Listed here are 26 T cell receptor beta chains from one sample, sequenced in a study of follicular helper T cells after annual influenza vaccination. As to time point: 2015-2016 season, 7 days after influenza vaccination. The data were produced by immunoSEQ multiplex PCR, yet TCRdb's version contains in-frame clones alone and is incomplete. The sample lists 8,500 to 9,000 clones; 80% to 85% were seen once. This material consisted of CXCR5+ CD38- circulating T follicular helper cells from blood, taken 7 days after influenza vaccination. Subset of the sample: circulating Tfh, non-naive CD4+CXCR5+PD-1+ (ICOS+CD38+ or ICOS-CD38-). The receptor source for this set is an adult who received the influenza vaccine.

CDR3 residues: CASSLGGGPGTQYF. The CDR3, as DNA: TGCGCCAGCAGCTTGGGAGGAGGCCCCGGGACCCAGTACTTC. The chain is built from TRBV5-1 and TRBJ2-5; tentative D call: TRBD2 (5 bases). This CDR3 contains 14 residues. The V end lost 0 bases, the J end lost 7 bases, and 13 bases lay between the germline ends. From germline, CDR1 is SGHRS and CDR2 YFSETQ.

This chain uses TRBV6-1 with TRBJ2-3; 9 nucleotides agree with TRBD2. V lost 0 bases, J lost 1 base, and 5 bases stayed unmatched. The germline V gene has CDR1 MNHNS and CDR2 SASEGT. This CDR3 has 17 residues. Written as DNA, the CDR3 is TGTGCCAGCAGTGAAGCGTCGTGGACTAGCGGCACAGATACGCAGTATTTT. It codes for CASSEASWTSGTDTQYF.

The chain couples TRBV2 to TRBJ1-3, with 8 bases that match TRBD1. Trimming at V came to 4 bases and at J to 2 bases, leaving 7 bases not matched to a gene. This CDR3 is built from 16 residues. CDR1 is SNHLY and CDR2 is FYNNEI in the germline V gene. The CDR3 sequence: CASSGGETGAGNTIYF. The CDR3, as DNA: TGTGCCAGCAGTGGAGGGGAGACAGGGGCTGGAAACACCATATATTTT.

The chain uses TRBV28 and TRBJ1-5; maybe TRBD1 (5 bases). Trimming cost V 3 bases and J 1 base, with 10 bases left between them. The CDR3 length is 15 residues. CDR1 MDHEN and CDR2 SYDVKM come from the germline V gene. The DNA of the CDR3 is TGTGCCAGCAGTTTCGGGGGGGGGAGCAATCAGCCCCAGCATTTT. It is translated as CASSFGGGSNQPQHF.

This clone was observed a single time. The V and J genes are TRBV4-3 and TRBJ1-5, with D possibly TRBD1 on 6 matching bases. Trimming shortened V by 2 bases and J by 4 bases, and 18 bases separated the two germline ends. The CDR3 is 17 residues long. Germline CDR1 reads LGHNA; CDR2 reads YSLEER. This CDR3 reads CASSQSWAGVGNQPQHF. In nucleotides, the CDR3 is TGCGCCAGCAGCCAATCGTGGGCAGGGGTTGGGAATCAGCCCCAGCATTTT.

This chain connects TRBV11-2 to TRBJ2-7; D tentatively reads TRBD1 or TRBD2 (6 bases each). There are 15 residues in the CDR3. Germline loops: CDR1 SGHAT, CDR2 FQNNGV. The germline V and J ends were trimmed by 2 bases and 11 bases, with 22 bases remaining between them. CDR3 DNA: TGTGCCAGCAGCTTATCAACAGGGAGGAACGGGTGGGAGTACTTC. Translation: CASSLSTGRNGWEYF.

This clone was seen only once. The V gene is TRBV2, the J gene TRBJ1-1; a weak D match, TRBD1 (5 bases). Trimming left V 6 bases short and J 7 bases short, with 24 bases between. The CDR3 totals 16 residues. The V gene's germline CDR1 is SNHLY and CDR2 FYNNEI. For the CDR3, the DNA is TGTGCCAGCAGCCCCCTTACTACGGCGCGGGGCGTTGAAGCTTTCTTT. This codes for CASSPLTTARGVEAFF.

V and J are TRBV19 and TRBJ1-5, with 9 bases identical to TRBD1. In germline, CDR1 is LNHDA, CDR2 SQIVND (reference sequence). The CDR3 loop spans 14 amino acids. J lost 10 bases, V lost 3 bases, and 7 bases had no gene match. The CDR3 DNA is TGTGCCAGTAGTATCGGGACAGGGCTCCGTCCCCAGCATTTT. It is translated as CASSIGTGLRPQHF.

This clone was recorded a few times. V usage is TRBV6-1 and J usage is TRBJ2-7, with D possibly TRBD1 on 6 matching bases. Between the trimmed V and J ends, which lost 8 bases and 5 bases, there was a span of 10 bases. CDR3 length equals 11 residues. The germline CDR1 and CDR2 sequences are MNHNS and SASEGT. This CDR3 reads CASFRGHEQYF. CDR3 nucleotide sequence: TGTGCCAGCTTCAGGGGTCACGAGCAGTACTTC.

The chain joins TRBV7-9 to TRBJ2-2, with D unclear. The V gene's germline CDR1 is SEHNR and CDR2 FQNEAQ (reference sequence). The germline V and J ends were trimmed by 0 bases and 6 bases, with 8 bases remaining between them. The CDR3 loop spans 14 amino acids. CDR3 sequence (DNA): TGTGCCAGCAGCTTAGCGGGTCGGGCCGGGGAGCTGTTTTTT. Its protein is CASSLAGRAGELFF.

The J gene is TRBJ2-5, the V gene TRBV5-1, with 8 nucleotides matching TRBD1. V lost 3 bases, J lost 5 bases, and 9 bases stayed unmatched. CDR3 length: 15 amino acids. Germline V lookup: CDR1 SGHRS, CDR2 YFSETQ. The CDR3 is CASSSRTGRTETQYF. The CDR3 bases are TGCGCCAGCAGCTCACGGACAGGGAGGACGGAGACCCAGTACTTC.

This clone was detected only once. J is TRBJ2-3 and V is TRBV9, with D possibly matching TRBD1 (6 bases). The CDR3 consists of 15 residues. Germline loops: CDR1 SGDLS, CDR2 YYNGEE. V lost 0 bases and J 5 bases, leaving 13 bases between the germline ends. CDR3 DNA sequence: TGTGCCAGCAGCGTAGGCCCCCAGGGGCGAGATACGCAGTATTTT. Translation gives CASSVGPQGRDTQYF.

The chain is built from TRBV6-5 and TRBJ1-4; D might be TRBD1 (6 bases). The CDR3 is 14 residues long. Looked up from germline, CDR1 is MNHEY and CDR2 is SVGAGI. V was clipped by 2 bases and J by 8 bases, with 12 bases between them. CDR3 region: CASSYLPGGEKLFF. As DNA, the CDR3 is TGTGCCAGCAGTTACCTCCCCGGGGGCGAAAAACTGTTTTTT.

Worth noting for this clone: A read error may account for a junction end that differs from germline. The chain links TRBV2 to TRBJ2-1, with 7 bases aligning to TRBD2. The CDR3 runs 11 residues. Germline V gives CDR1 SNHLY, CDR2 FYNNEI. For the CDR3, the DNA is TGTGCCAGCAGTCAAGCGGGGAGGCAGTTCTTC. Translation gives CASSQAGRQFF.

The V and J genes are TRBV7-9 and TRBJ1-6; D is undetermined. V was clipped by 0 bases and J by 4 bases, with 10 bases between them. The CDR3 spans 16 residues. Germline assignment: CDR1 SEHNR and CDR2 FQNEAQ (reference sequence). The CDR3 DNA reads as TGTGCCAGCAGCTTAGCGCTTAACCTGTATAATTCACCCCTCCACTTT. Translating gives CASSLALNLYNSPLHF.

The genes are TRBV12-2 and TRBJ2-3; the tabulated D call, TRBD2, remains unverified against the DNA. TRBV12-2 is a pseudogene locus. This CDR3 region has 17 residues. The CDR3 loop is CASRPHRTSGSTDTQYF. The CDR3 nucleotides are TGTGCAAGTCGCCCACATCGGACTAGCGGCAGCACAGATACGCAGTATTTT.

The CDR3 region has the DNA TGTGCCAGCAGCCCCCGCTCGCCTGGGGCCAACGTCCTGACTTTC. Translation: CASSPRSPGANVLTF. This rearrangement joins TRBV9 to TRBJ2-6; D remains unclear. The CDR3 has 15 residues. Trimming removed 4 bases at V and 2 bases at J, with 10 bases between. Germline-derived CDR1 and CDR2 are SGDLS and YYNGEE.

V is TRBV19 and J is TRBJ1-6, with 7 positions matching TRBD1. Germline lookup yields CDR1 LNHDA and CDR2 SQIVND (reference sequence). The CDR3 runs to 15 residues. J gave up 7 bases and V 5 bases, and 8 bases lay outside the gene matches. The CDR3 region is CASSLRQGENSPLHF. CDR3 nucleotides: TGTGCCAGTAGTTTACGACAGGGAGAAAATTCACCCCTCCACTTT.

The chain is built from TRBV9 and TRBJ2-1; 8 nucleotides align to TRBD2. After removal of 4 bases from V and 2 bases from J, the junction contained 5 bases not matched to a gene. The CDR3 runs to 15 residues. The germline V gene has CDR1 SGDLS and CDR2 YYNGEE. CDR3 sequence: CASSPLGGAYNEQFF. The CDR3 DNA reads TGTGCCAGCAGCCCCCTCGGGGGGGCCTACAATGAGCAGTTCTTC.

This clone turned up a few times. The chain employs TRBV5-8 and TRBJ1-6, with D unresolved. Trimming took 0 bases from V and 10 from J, leaving 5 bases between them. Germline V gives CDR1 SGHTS, CDR2 YDEGEE. This CDR3 has 12 amino acids. The CDR3 region is CASSLGTSPLHF. The CDR3 bases are TGTGCCAGCAGCTTGGGTACCTCACCCCTCCACTTT.

The J gene is TRBJ1-1, the V gene TRBV11-2; 9 bases line up with TRBD1. This CDR3 has 14 amino acids. Germline CDR1 and CDR2: SGHAT and FQNNGV. J gave up 3 bases and V 7 bases, and 6 bases lay outside the gene matches. CDR3 sequence: CASTTDRGYTEAFF. CDR3 DNA sequence: TGTGCCAGCACCACCGACAGGGGGTACACTGAAGCTTTCTTT. The variable domain in full, with the rest retrieved from reference TRBV11-2 and TRBJ1-1, is EAGVAQSPRYKIIEKRQSVAFWCNPISGHATLYWYQQILGQGPKLLIQFQNNGVVDDSQLPKDRFSAERLKGVDSTLKIQPAKLEDSAVYLCASTTDRGYTEAFFGQGTRLTVV.

V is TRBV28 and J is TRBJ1-5; 7 bases match TRBD1. This CDR3 has 17 residues. Trimming removed 10 bases from V and 2 bases from J; junction bases left unmatched: 17. The germline CDR1 and CDR2 sequences are MDHEN and SYDVKM. CDR3 nucleotides: TGTGCCACCAAAGGGGGACAGCTCCCTTACGGCAATCAGCCCCAGCATTTT. This translates into CATKGGQLPYGNQPQHF.

The chain employs TRBV30 and TRBJ1-5, with D tentatively TRBD1 (5 bases). The germline V gene encodes CDR1 GTSNPN and CDR2 SVGIG (reference sequence). This CDR3 has 15 amino acids. The V end lost 1 base, the J end lost 4 bases, and 14 bases lay between the germline ends. The CDR3 coding sequence is TGTGCCTGGAGTGGACCCGGGACTTTTAATCAGCCCCAGCATTTT. This sequence encodes CAWSGPGTFNQPQHF.

The rearrangement links TRBV7-2 to TRBJ2-5; no reliable D call. This CDR3 contains 13 residues. From germline, CDR1 is SGHTA and CDR2 FQGNSA. Trimming removed 1 base from V and 4 bases from J, with 7 bases in between. CDR3 sequence (DNA): TGTGCCAGCAGCTTAGACTTTGGAGAGACCCAGTACTTC. Translation: CASSLDFGETQYF.

There are a few counts of this clone. The gene calls are TRBV18 and TRBJ2-1; D not certain. The CDR3 runs to 12 residues. Germline CDR1 is KGHSH and CDR2 is LQKENI. Trimming took off 4 bases at V and 4 bases at J, with 5 bases between the two ends. The CDR3 loop reads CASSRGYNEQFF. CDR3 nucleotide sequence: TGTGCCAGCTCACGGGGTTACAATGAGCAGTTCTTC.

The chain has TRBV2 and TRBJ1-5; 8 bases line up with TRBD1. Germline V gene data show CDR1 as SNHLY and CDR2 as FYNNEI. This CDR3 spans 15 amino acids. The junction had 3 bases not matched to a gene; V was cut back by 2 bases and J by 3 bases. CDR3 sequence: CASSEQGAFNQPQHF. CDR3 sequence (DNA): TGTGCCAGCAGTGAACAGGGGGCCTTCAATCAGCCCCAGCATTTT.